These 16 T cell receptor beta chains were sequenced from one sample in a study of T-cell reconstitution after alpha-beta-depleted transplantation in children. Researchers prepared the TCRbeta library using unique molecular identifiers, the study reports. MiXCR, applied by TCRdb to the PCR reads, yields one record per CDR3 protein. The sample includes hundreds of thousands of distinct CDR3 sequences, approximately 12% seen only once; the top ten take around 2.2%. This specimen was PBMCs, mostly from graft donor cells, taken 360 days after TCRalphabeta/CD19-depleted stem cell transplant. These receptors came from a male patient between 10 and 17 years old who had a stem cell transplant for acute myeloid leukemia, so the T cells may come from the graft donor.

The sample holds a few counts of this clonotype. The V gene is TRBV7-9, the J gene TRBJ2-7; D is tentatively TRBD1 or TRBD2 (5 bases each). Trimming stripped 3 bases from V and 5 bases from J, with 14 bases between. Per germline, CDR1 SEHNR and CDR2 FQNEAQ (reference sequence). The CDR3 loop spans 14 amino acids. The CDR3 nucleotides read TGTGCCAGCAGCTTTCGGGGATTGGGGGACGAGCAGTACTTC. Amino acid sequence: CASSFRGLGDEQYF.

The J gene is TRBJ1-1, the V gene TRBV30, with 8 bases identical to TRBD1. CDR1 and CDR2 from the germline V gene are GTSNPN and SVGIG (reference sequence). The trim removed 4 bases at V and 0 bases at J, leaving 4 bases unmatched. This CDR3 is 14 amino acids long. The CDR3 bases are TGTGCCTGGATCAGGGGGCGATTGAACACTGAAGCTTTCTTT. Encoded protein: CAWIRGRLNTEAFF.

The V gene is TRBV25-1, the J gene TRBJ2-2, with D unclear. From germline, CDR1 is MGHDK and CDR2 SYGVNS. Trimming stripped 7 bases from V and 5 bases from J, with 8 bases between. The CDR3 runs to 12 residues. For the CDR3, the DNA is TGTGCCAGCACCAAGGTGACCGGGGAGCTGTTTTTT. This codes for CASTKVTGELFF.

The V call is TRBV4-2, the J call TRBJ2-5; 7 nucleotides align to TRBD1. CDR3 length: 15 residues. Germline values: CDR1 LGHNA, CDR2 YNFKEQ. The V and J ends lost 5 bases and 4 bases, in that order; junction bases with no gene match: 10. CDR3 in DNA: TGTGCCAGCAGCTGGAAGGGTGAGGGGGCAGAGACCCAGTACTTC. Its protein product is CASSWKGEGAETQYF.

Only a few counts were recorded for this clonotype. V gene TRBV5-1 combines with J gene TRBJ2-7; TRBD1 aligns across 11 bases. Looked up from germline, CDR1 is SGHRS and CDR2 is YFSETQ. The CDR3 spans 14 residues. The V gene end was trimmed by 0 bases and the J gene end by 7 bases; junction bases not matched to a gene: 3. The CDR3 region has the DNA TGCGCCAGCAGCTTGGTCGGACAGGGGGCTGAGCAGTACTTC. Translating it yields CASSLVGQGAEQYF. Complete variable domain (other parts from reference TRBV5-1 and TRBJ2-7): KAGVTQTPRYLIKTRGQQVTLSCSPISGHRSVSWYQQTPGQGLQFLFEYFSETQRNKGNFPGRFSGRQFSNSRSEMNVSTLELGDSALYLCASSLVGQGAEQYFGPGTRLTVT.

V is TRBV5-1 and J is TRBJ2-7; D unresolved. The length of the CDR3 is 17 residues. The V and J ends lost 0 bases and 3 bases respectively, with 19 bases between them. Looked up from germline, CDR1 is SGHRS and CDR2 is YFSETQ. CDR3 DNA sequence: TGCGCCAGCAGCTTGGCCAAGACCGGGTTGGGCCTCTACGAGCAGTACTTC. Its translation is CASSLAKTGLGLYEQYF.

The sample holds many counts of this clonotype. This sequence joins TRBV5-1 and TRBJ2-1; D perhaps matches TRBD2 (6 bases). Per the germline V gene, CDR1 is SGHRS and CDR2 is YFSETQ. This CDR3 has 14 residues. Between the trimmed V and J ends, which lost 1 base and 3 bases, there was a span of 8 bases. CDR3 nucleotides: TGCGCCAGCAGCTTGCCGACTAGCTACAATGAGCAGTTCTTC. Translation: CASSLPTSYNEQFF.

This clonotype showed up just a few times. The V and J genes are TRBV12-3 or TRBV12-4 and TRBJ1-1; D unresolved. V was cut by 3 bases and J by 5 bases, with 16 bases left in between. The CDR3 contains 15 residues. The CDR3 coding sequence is TGTGCCAGCAGTTTGCTGGCCGGTCTGAGGACTGAAGCTTTCTTT. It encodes CASSLLAGLRTEAFF.

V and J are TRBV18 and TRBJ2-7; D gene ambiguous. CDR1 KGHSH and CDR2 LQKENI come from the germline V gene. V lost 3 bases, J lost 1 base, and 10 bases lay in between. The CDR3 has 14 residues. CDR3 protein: CASSPIIPSYEQYF. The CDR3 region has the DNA TGTGCCAGCTCACCCATCATTCCTTCCTACGAGCAGTACTTC. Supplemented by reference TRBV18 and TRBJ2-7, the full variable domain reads NAGVMQNPRHLVRRRGQEARLRCSPMKGHSHVYWYRQLPEEGLKFMVYLQKENIIDESGMPKERFSAEFPKEGPSILRIQQVVRGDSAAYFCASSPIIPSYEQYFGPGTRLTVT.

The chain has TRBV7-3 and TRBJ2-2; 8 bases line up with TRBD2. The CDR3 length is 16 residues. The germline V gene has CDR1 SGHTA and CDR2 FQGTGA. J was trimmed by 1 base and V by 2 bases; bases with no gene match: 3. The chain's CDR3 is CASSLGTSGNTGELFF. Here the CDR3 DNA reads TGTGCCAGCAGCTTAGGAACTAGCGGGAACACCGGGGAGCTGTTTTTT.

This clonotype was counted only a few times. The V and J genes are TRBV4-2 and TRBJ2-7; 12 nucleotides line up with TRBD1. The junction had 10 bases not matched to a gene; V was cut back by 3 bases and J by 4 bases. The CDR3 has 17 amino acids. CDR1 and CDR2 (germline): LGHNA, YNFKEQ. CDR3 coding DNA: TGTGCCAGCAGCCAGTCCTCCGGGACAGGGGGCGTTTACGAGCAGTACTTC. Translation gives CASSQSSGTGGVYEQYF.

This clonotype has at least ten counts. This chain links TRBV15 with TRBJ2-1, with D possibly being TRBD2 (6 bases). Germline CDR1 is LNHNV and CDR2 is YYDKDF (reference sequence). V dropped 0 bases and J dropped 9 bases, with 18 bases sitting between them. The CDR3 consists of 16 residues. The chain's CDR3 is CATSRERGIPSGEQFF. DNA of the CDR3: TGTGCCACCAGCAGAGAGCGCGGGATCCCCTCGGGTGAGCAGTTCTTC.

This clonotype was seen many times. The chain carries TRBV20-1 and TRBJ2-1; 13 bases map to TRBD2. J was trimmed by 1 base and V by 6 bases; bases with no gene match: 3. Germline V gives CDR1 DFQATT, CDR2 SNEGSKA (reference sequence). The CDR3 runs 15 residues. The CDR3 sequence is CSARTSGSSYNEQFF. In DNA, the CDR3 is TGCAGTGCGCGGACTAGCGGGAGTTCCTACAATGAGCAGTTCTTC.

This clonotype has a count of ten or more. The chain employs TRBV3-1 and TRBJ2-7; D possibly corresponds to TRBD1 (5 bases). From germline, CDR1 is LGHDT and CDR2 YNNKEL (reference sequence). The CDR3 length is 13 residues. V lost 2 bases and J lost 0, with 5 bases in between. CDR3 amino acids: CASSQQGSYEQYF. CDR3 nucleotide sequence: TGTGCCAGCAGCCAACAGGGCTCCTACGAGCAGTACTTC.

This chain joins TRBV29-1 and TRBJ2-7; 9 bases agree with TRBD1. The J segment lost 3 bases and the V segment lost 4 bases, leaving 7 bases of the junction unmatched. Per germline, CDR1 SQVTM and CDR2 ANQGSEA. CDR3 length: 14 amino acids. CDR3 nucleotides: TGCAGCGTTGGCCCGACAGGGGGGGTCTACGAGCAGTACTTC. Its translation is CSVGPTGGVYEQYF.

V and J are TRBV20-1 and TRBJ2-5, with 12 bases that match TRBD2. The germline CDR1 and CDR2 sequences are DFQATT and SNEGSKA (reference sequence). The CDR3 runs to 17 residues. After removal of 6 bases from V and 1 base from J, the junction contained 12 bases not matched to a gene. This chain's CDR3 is CSATGQPGLAGQETQYF. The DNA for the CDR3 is TGCAGTGCCACGGGCCAACCGGGACTAGCGGGCCAAGAGACCCAGTACTTC.